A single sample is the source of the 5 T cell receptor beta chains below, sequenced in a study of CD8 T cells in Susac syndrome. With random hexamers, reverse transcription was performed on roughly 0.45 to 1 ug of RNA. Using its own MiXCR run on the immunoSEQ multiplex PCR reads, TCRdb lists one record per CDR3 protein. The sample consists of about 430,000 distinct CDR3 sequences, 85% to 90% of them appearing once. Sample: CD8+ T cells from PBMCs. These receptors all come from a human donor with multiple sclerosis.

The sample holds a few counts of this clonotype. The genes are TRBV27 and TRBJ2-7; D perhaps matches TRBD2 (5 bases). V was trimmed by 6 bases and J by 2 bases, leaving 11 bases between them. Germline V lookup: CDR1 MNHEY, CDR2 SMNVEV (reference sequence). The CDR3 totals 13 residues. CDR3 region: CASSQSGAYEQYF. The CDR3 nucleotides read TGTGCCAGCAGCCAATCCGGGGCCTACGAGCAGTACTTC.

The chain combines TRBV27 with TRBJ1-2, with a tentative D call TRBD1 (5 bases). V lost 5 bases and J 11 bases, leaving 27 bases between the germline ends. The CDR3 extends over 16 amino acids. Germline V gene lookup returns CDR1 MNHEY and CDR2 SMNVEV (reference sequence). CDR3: CASSLDLGEGEAQYTF. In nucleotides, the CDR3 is TGTGCCAGCAGTCTTGATCTGGGGGAAGGGGAGGCCCAGTACACCTTC.

The CDR3 nucleotides read TGTGCCAGTAGTCAACCGGGCCCTCACAATGAGCAGTTCTTC. This gives the protein CASSQPGPHNEQFF. The chain links TRBV19 to TRBJ2-1; D call uncertain. The germline V gene encodes CDR1 LNHDA and CDR2 SQIVND (reference sequence). This CDR3 is built from 14 residues. V lost 5 bases and J 5 bases, leaving 13 bases between the germline ends.

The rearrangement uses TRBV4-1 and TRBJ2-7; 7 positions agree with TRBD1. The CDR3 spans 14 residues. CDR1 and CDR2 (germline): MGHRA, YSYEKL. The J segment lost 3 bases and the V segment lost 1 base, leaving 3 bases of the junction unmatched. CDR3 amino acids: CASSQAGTDYEQYF. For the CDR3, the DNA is TGCGCCAGCAGCCAAGCCGGGACAGACTACGAGCAGTACTTC.

The CDR3 here is CASSFQGHNEQFF. DNA of the CDR3: TGTGCCAGCAGTTTTCAGGGACACAATGAGCAGTTCTTC. This sequence joins TRBV27 and TRBJ2-1; D might be TRBD1 or TRBD2, each matching 5 bases. Trimming stripped 3 bases from V and 5 bases from J, with 8 bases between. The CDR3 consists of 13 residues. Germline V lookup: CDR1 MNHEY, CDR2 SMNVEV (reference sequence).